The 3 T cell receptor beta chains in this list originate from one sample, sequenced in a study of blood T cell repertoires in COVID-19. Here immunoSEQ multiplex PCR was the method, and the copy in TCRdb shows in-frame clones only, minus some. Of approximately 250,000 clones listed, around four fifths were seen once; the top ten hold around 4%. The sequencing sample was made of peripheral blood. The receptor source for this set is a man aged 60-69 years with acute or convalescent COVID-19.

The chain joins TRBV5-4 to TRBJ1-6; no reliable D call. The CDR3 covers 13 residues. In germline, CDR1 is SGHNT, CDR2 YYREEE (reference sequence). V lost 0 bases and J lost 7, with 5 bases in between. As DNA, the CDR3 is TGTGCCAGCAGCTTGGTAGAGAATTCACCCCTCCACTTT. Encoded protein: CASSLVENSPLHF.

The J gene is TRBJ2-1, the V gene TRBV14, with 12 bases matching TRBD2. From germline, CDR1 is SGHDN and CDR2 FVKESK. CDR3 length: 18 amino acids. The trim removed 4 bases at V and 3 bases at J, leaving 10 bases unmatched. This chain's CDR3 is CASSPKTSGRTNYNEQFF. CDR3 coding DNA: TGTGCCAGCAGCCCGAAGACTAGCGGGAGAACAAACTACAATGAGCAGTTCTTC.

This clone was found once. The chain links TRBV30 to TRBJ1-1; unclear D gene. The CDR3 is made up of 11 amino acids. The germline V gene has CDR1 GTSNPN and CDR2 SVGIG (reference sequence). Trimming shortened V by 8 bases and J by 1 base, and 8 bases separated the two germline ends. The CDR3 here is CAQTANTEAFF. Written as DNA, the CDR3 is TGTGCCCAAACAGCGAACACTGAAGCTTTCTTT.